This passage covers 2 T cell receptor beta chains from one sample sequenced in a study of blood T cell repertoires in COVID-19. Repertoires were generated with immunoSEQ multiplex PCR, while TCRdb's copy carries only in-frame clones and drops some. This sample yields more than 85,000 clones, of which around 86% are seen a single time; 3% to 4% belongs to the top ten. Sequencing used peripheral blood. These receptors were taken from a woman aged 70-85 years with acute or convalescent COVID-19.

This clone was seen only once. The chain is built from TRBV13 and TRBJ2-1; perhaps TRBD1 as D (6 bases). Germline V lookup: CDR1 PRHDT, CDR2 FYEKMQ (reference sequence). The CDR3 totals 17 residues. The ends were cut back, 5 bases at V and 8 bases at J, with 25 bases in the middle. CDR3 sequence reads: CASSESKPGHWSDEQFF. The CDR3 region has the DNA TGTGCCAGCAGCGAATCAAAACCGGGACACTGGAGCGATGAGCAGTTCTTC.

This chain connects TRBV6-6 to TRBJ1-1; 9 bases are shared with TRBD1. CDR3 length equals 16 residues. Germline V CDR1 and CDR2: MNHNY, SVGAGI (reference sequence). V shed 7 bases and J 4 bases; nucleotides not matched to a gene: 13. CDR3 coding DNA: TGTGCCAGCAAATTCACAGGGGGCAAAGTCTCCACTGAAGCTTTCTTT. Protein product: CASKFTGGKVSTEAFF.